This TCR beta chain emerged from a study of blood T cell repertoires in COVID-19. V was trimmed by 2 bases and J by 6 bases, leaving 11 bases between them. CDR1 and CDR2 from the germline V gene are GTSNPN and SVGIG (reference sequence). The CDR3 has 12 amino acids. The repertoire was sequenced with immunoSEQ multiplex PCR; TCRdb's copy has only in-frame clones and lacks some. The sample has fewer than 250,000 clones; 70% to 90% are singletons. Sequencing used peripheral blood. The chain has TRBV30 and TRBJ2-7; no reliable D call. This TCR derives from a woman in her thirties or forties who had recovered from COVID-19. CDR3 protein: CAWSPHGVEQYF. The CDR3 nucleotides read TGTGCCTGGAGTCCCCACGGTGTCGAGCAGTACTTC.